A single sample gave rise to the 15 T cell receptor beta chains below, sequenced in a study of TIL therapy for anti-PD-1-resistant metastatic lung cancer. Specified time point: pre-treatment sample, taken before nivolumab and TIL therapy. This was the immunoSEQ v3 assay. Here immunoSEQ multiplex PCR was the method, and the copy in TCRdb shows in-frame clones only, minus some. Of 30,000 or so clones listed, 60% to 80% are singletons. Here the sequenced sample was blood, taken at baseline. Source of these receptors: a woman aged 25 to 80 with non-small cell lung cancer.

This chain uses TRBV11-1 with TRBJ2-1; D ambiguous. With 2 bases removed from V and 7 bases from J, the gap between germline ends came to 9 bases. The CDR3 contains 13 residues. Germline loops: CDR1 SGHAT, CDR2 FQDESV (reference sequence). In nucleotides, the CDR3 is TGTGCCAGCAGCTTAAGTCAGAAGAATGAGCAGTTCTTC. This sequence encodes CASSLSQKNEQFF.

Comment on this clone: The junction differs from germline at one of its ends, possibly a read error. The genes are TRBV11-2 and TRBJ1-3; D perhaps matches TRBD1 (5 bases). Germline V CDR1 and CDR2: SGHAT, FQNNGV. This CDR3 region has 15 residues. The CDR3 loop reads CASSLDSNSGNTIYF. DNA for the CDR3: TGTGCCAGCAGCCTAGACAGCAACTCTGGAAACACCATATATTTT.

The gene calls are TRBV4-1 and TRBJ2-7; 8 bases align to TRBD1. The J segment lost 6 bases and the V segment lost 2 bases, leaving 12 bases of the junction unmatched. This CDR3 has 16 amino acids. CDR1 MGHRA and CDR2 YSYEKL come from the germline V gene. CDR3 loop: CASSQRDRLEDVEQYF. The DNA of the CDR3 is TGCGCCAGCAGCCAAAGGGACAGGTTAGAGGATGTCGAGCAGTACTTC.

The chain recombines TRBV19 with TRBJ2-3, with TRBD2 as a possible D gene (6 bases). The CDR3 covers 18 residues. CDR1 is LNHDA and CDR2 is SQIVND in the germline V gene (reference sequence). V dropped 5 bases and J dropped 0 bases, with 21 bases sitting between them. The CDR3 loop reads CASSGARGLERSTDTQYF. In DNA form, the CDR3 reads TGTGCCAGTAGTGGTGCGCGGGGATTGGAACGGAGCACAGATACGCAGTATTTT.

This clone was recorded once. DNA for the CDR3: TGTGCCTGGACCACAGGACCCTCTAACTATGGCTACACCTTC. Amino acid sequence: CAWTTGPSNYGYTF. J is TRBJ1-2 and V is TRBV30, with a tentative D call TRBD1 (5 bases). The germline gives CDR1 GTSNPN, CDR2 SVGIG (reference sequence). Trimming removed 4 bases at V and 0 bases at J, with 12 bases between. This CDR3 contains 14 residues.

This chain uses TRBV25-1 with TRBJ2-1; D unclear. Germline values: CDR1 MGHDK, CDR2 SYGVNS. CDR3 length equals 14 residues. V gave up 3 bases and J gave up 6 bases, with 12 bases separating them. The CDR3 loop is CASSDSLSSNEQFF. The CDR3 DNA reads TGTGCCAGCAGTGATTCCCTCTCTAGCAATGAGCAGTTCTTC.

The J gene is TRBJ1-1, the V gene TRBV18; the match to TRBD1 covers 7 bases. V trimming: 5 bases; J trimming: 4 bases; junction bases outside the gene matches: 4. The CDR3 runs to 13 residues. CDR1 is KGHSH and CDR2 is LQKENI in the germline V gene. The CDR3 loop reads CASSTRQGTEAFF. CDR3 in DNA: TGTGCCAGCTCAACCAGACAGGGCACTGAAGCTTTCTTT. Complete variable domain (other parts from reference TRBV18 and TRBJ1-1): NAGVMQNPRHLVRRRGQEARLRCSPMKGHSHVYWYRQLPEEGLKFMVYLQKENIIDESGMPKERFSAEFPKEGPSILRIQQVVRGDSAAYFCASSTRQGTEAFFGQGTRLTVV.

In DNA, the CDR3 is TGTGCCAGCTCCCCCGGACAGGGTCGATTTCGCGAGACCCAGTACTTC. Translated: CASSPGQGRFRETQYF. This chain connects TRBV18 to TRBJ2-5; 8 positions match TRBD1. The germline V gene has CDR1 KGHSH and CDR2 LQKENI. This CDR3 is built from 16 residues. The J segment lost 5 bases and the V segment lost 6 bases, leaving 14 bases of the junction unmatched.

This rearrangement joins TRBV2 to TRBJ1-1; D is perhaps TRBD1 (5 bases). Germline CDR1 is SNHLY and CDR2 is FYNNEI. Deletions cut 5 bases from V and 1 base from J, with 26 bases between. This CDR3 has 19 amino acids. The CDR3 protein is CASSPGPRLARGSNTEAFF. DNA for the CDR3: TGTGCCAGCAGTCCGGGACCCCGATTGGCCCGTGGGTCGAACACTGAAGCTTTCTTT. Variable domain in full (rest from reference TRBV2 and TRBJ1-1): EPEVTQTPSHQVTQMGQEVILRCVPISNHLYFYWYRQILGQKVEFLVSFYNNEISEKSEIFDDQFSVERPDGSNFTLKIRSTKLEDSAMYFCASSPGPRLARGSNTEAFFGQGTRLTVV.

CDR3 protein: CAWDRGGANVLTF. The CDR3, as DNA: TGTGCCTGGGACAGAGGAGGGGCCAACGTCCTGACTTTC. The chain uses TRBV30 and TRBJ2-6; TRBD1 is a possible D gene (5 bases). Trimming removed 5 bases from V and 4 bases from J, with 9 bases in between. This CDR3 has 13 amino acids. Per the germline V gene, CDR1 is GTSNPN and CDR2 is SVGIG (reference sequence).

This chain links TRBV28 with TRBJ2-4, with D possibly called TRBD1 or TRBD2 (6 bases each). Germline V gene lookup returns CDR1 MDHEN and CDR2 SYDVKM. Trimming removed 9 bases from V and 0 bases from J, with 21 bases in between. The CDR3 sequence is 17 residues long. DNA of the CDR3: TGTGCCAGTAAACATCCGGGGGCCGCGCTAGCCAAAAACATTCAGTACTTC. This gives the protein CASKHPGAALAKNIQYF.

The sample holds one count of this clone. The V call is TRBV5-1, the J call TRBJ2-1; D is uncertain. The germline V and J ends were trimmed by 1 base and 12 bases, with 11 bases remaining between them. The germline CDR1 and CDR2 sequences are SGHRS and YFSETQ. The CDR3 runs to 12 residues. CDR3: CASSLRGYGQFF. The CDR3 coding sequence is TGCGCCAGCAGCTTGCGCGGTTACGGGCAGTTCTTC.

This chain joins TRBV5-1 and TRBJ2-3, with TRBD1 identical over 8 bases. Germline V gene data show CDR1 as SGHRS and CDR2 as YFSETQ. The CDR3 has 14 amino acids. V lost 2 bases to trimming and J lost 2 bases; unmatched junction nucleotides: 1. The CDR3 sequence is CASSLQGVTDTQYF. In nucleotides, the CDR3 is TGCGCCAGCAGCTTACAGGGGGTCACAGATACGCAGTATTTT.

The chain employs TRBV7-8 and TRBJ2-2; 11 bases map to TRBD2. The CDR3 length is 18 residues. Germline CDR1 reads SGHVS; CDR2 reads FQNEAQ. The ends lost 4 bases at V and 4 bases at J; junction bases unmatched: 11. The CDR3 nucleotides are TGTGCCAGCAGCTCTAGGAGGGAGGGACTAGCGGTCACCGGGGAGCTGTTTTTT. Protein product: CASSSRREGLAVTGELFF.

This chain joins TRBV7-8 and TRBJ2-7; 13 nucleotides match TRBD2. Trimming removed 5 bases from V and 4 bases from J; junction bases left unmatched: 11. Germline V gene sequence: CDR1 SGHVS, CDR2 FQNEAQ. There are 17 residues in the CDR3. CDR3 protein: CASSRGLAGATMYEQYF. The CDR3 nucleotides are TGTGCCAGCAGCAGAGGACTAGCGGGAGCAACGATGTACGAGCAGTACTTC.